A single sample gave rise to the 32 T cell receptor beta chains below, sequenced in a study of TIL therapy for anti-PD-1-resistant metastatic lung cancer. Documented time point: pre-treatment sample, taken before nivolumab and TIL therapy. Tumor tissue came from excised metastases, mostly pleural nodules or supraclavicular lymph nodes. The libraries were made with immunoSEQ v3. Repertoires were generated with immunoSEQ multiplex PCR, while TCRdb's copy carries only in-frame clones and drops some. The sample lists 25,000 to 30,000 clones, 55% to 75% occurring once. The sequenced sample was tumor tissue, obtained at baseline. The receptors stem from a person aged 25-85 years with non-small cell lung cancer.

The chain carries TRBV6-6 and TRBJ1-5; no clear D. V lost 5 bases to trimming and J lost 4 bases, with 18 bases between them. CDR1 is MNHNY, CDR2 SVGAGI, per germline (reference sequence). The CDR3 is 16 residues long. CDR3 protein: CASSLPGSIGNQPQHF. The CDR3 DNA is TGTGCCAGCAGTCTCCCGGGTTCAATTGGAAATCAGCCCCAGCATTTT.

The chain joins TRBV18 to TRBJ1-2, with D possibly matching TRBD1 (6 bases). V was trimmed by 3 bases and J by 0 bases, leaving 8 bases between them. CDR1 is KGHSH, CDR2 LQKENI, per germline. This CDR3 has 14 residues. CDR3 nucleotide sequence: TGTGCCAGCTCACCGACAGGCACTAACTATGGCTACACCTTC. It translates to CASSPTGTNYGYTF.

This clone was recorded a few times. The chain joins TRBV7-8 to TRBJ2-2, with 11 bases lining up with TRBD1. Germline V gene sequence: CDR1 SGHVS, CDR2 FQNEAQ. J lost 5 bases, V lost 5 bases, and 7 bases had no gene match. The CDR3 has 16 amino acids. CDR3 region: CASSPRTGGGTGELFF. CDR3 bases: TGTGCCAGCAGCCCCAGGACAGGGGGCGGGACCGGGGAGCTGTTTTTT.

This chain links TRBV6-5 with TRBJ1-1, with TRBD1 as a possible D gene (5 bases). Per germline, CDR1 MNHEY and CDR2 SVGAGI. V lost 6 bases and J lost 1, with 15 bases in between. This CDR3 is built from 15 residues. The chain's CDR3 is CASSPAEDRNTEAFF. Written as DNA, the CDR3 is TGTGCCAGCAGCCCCGCCGAAGACAGGAACACTGAAGCTTTCTTT.

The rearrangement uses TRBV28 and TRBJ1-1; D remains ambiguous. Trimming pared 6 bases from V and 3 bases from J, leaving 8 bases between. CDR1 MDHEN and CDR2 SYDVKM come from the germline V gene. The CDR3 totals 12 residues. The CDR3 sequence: CASRGWDTEAFF. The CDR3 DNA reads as TGTGCCAGCAGGGGATGGGACACTGAAGCTTTCTTT. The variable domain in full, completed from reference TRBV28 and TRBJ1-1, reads DVKVTQSSRYLVKRTGEKVFLECVQDMDHENMFWYRQDPGLGLRLIYFSYDVKMKEKGDIPEGYSVSREKKERFSLILESASTNQTSMYLCASRGWDTEAFFGQGTRLTVV.

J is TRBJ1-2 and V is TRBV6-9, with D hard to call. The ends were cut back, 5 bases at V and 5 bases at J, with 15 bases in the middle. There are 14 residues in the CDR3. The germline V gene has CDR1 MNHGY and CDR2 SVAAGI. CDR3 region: CASSALNGLYGYTF. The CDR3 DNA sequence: TGTGCCAGCAGTGCACTTAATGGGTTATATGGCTACACCTTC.

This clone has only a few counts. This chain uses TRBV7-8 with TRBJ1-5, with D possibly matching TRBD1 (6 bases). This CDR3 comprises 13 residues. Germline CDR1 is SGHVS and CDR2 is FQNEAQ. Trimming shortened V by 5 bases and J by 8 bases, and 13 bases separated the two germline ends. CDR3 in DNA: TGTGCCAGCAGCCTGTACTCAGGGGAGCCCCAGCATTTT. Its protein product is CASSLYSGEPQHF.

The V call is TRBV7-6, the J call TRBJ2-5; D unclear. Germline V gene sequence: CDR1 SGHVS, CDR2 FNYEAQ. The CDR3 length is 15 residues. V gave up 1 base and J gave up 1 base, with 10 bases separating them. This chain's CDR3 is CASSLEGQVQETQYF. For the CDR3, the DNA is TGTGCCAGCAGCTTAGAGGGCCAGGTCCAAGAGACCCAGTACTTC.

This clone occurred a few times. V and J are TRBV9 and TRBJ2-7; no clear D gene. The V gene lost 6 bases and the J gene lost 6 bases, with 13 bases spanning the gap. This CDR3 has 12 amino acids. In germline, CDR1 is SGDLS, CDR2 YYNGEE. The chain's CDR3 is CASTRVASEQYF. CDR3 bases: TGTGCCAGCACCCGAGTGGCTTCCGAGCAGTACTTC.

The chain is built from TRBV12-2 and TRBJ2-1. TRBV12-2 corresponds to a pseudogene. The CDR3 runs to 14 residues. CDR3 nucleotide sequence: TGTGCAAGTCGCTTACATAGGAAGTGGGATGAGCAGTTCTTC. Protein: CASRLHRKWDEQFF.

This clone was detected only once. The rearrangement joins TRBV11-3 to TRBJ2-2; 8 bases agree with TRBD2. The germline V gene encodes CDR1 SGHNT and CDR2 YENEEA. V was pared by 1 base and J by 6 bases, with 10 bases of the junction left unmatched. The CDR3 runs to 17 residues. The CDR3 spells CASSLADRTSLPGELFF. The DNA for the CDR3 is TGTGCCAGCAGCTTAGCCGACAGGACTAGCTTACCCGGGGAGCTGTTTTTT.

In nucleotides, the CDR3 is TGTGCCAGCAGCACAGCGACAGGGGTACGAGAAAAACTGTTTTTT. It translates to CASSTATGVREKLFF. J is TRBJ1-4 and V is TRBV21-1; TRBD1 is the table's D call and was not checked against the DNA. TRBV21-1 is noted as a pseudogene. This CDR3 contains 15 residues.

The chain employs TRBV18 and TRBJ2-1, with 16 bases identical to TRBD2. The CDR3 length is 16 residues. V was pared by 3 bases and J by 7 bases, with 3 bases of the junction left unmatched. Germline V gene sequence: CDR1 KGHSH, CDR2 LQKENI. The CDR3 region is CASSPGLAGGLNEQFF. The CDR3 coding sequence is TGTGCCAGCTCACCGGGACTAGCGGGGGGGCTTAATGAGCAGTTCTTC.

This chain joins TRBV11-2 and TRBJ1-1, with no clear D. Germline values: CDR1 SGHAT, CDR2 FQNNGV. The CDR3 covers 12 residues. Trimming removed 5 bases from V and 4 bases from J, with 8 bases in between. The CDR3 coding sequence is TGTGCCAGCAGCCGACAAGTCACTGAAGCTTTCTTT. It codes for CASSRQVTEAFF.

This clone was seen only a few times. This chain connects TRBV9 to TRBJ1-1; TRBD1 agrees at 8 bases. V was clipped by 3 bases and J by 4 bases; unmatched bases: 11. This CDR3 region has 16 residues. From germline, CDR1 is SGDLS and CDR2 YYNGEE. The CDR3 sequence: CASSASDRVVSTEAFF. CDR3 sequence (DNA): TGTGCCAGCAGCGCGTCGGACAGGGTGGTTAGCACTGAAGCTTTCTTT.

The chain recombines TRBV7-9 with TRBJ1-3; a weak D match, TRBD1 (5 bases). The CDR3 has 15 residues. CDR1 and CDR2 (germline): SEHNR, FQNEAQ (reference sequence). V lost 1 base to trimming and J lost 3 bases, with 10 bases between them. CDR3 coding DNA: TGTGCCAGCAGCTTAGTAGGCAGGGTTGGAAACACCATATATTTT. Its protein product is CASSLVGRVGNTIYF.

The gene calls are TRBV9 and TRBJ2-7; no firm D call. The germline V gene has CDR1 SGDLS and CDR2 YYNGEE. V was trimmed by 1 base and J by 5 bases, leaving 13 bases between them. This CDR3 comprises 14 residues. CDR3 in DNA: TGTGCCAGCAGCGTAAGATCCGATGTACACGAGCAGTACTTC. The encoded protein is CASSVRSDVHEQYF.

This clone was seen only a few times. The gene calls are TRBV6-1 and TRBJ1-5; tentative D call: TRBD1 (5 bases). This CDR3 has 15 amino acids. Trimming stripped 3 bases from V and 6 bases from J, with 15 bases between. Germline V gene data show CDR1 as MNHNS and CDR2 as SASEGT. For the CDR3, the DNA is TGTGCCAGCAGTGACCCAGGGATGGGTGGTCAGCCCCAGCATTTT. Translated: CASSDPGMGGQPQHF.

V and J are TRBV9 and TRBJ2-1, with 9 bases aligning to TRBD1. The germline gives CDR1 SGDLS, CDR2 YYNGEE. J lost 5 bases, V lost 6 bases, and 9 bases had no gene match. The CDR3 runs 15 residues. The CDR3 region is CASTPGQGIDNEQFF. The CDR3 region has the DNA TGTGCCAGCACCCCGGGACAGGGTATCGACAATGAGCAGTTCTTC.

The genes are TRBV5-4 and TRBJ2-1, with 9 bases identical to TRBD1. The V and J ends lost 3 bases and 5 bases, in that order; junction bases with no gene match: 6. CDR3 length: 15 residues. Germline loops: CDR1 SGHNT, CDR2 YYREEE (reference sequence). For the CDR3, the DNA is TGTGCCAGCAGCTACGGGACAGGGAGTAACAATGAGCAGTTCTTC. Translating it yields CASSYGTGSNNEQFF.

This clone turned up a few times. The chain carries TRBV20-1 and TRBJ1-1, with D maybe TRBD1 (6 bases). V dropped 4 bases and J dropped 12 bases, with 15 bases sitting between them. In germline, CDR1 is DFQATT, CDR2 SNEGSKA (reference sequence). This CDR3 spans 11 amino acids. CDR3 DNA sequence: TGCAGTGCTAACCGGGACACCTATACTTTCTTT. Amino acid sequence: CSANRDTYTFF.

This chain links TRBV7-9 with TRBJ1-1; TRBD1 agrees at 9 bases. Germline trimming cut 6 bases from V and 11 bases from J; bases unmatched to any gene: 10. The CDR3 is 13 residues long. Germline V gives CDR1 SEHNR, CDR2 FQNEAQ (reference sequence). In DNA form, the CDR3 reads TGTGCCAGCAGATTTACAGGGGGCGAGGGGGCTTTCTTT. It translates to CASRFTGGEGAFF.

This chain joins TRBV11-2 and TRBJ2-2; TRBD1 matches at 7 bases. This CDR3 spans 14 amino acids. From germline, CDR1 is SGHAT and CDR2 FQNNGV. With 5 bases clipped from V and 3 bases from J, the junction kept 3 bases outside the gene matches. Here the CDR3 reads CASSRDRYTGELFF. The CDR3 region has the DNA TGTGCCAGCAGCCGGGACAGATACACCGGGGAGCTGTTTTTT. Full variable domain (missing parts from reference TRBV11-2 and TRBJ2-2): EAGVAQSPRYKIIEKRQSVAFWCNPISGHATLYWYQQILGQGPKLLIQFQNNGVVDDSQLPKDRFSAERLKGVDSTLKIQPAKLEDSAVYLCASSRDRYTGELFFGEGSRLTVL.

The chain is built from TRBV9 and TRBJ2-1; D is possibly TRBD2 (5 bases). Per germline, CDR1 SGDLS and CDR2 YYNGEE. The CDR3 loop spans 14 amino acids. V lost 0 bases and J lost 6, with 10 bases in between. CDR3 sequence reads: CASSVGVGSNEQFF. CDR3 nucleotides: TGTGCCAGCAGCGTAGGAGTAGGGAGCAATGAGCAGTTCTTC. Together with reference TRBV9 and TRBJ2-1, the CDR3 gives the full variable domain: DSGVTQTPKHLITATGQRVTLRCSPRSGDLSVYWYQQSLDQGLQFLIQYYNGEERAKGNILERFSAQQFPDLHSELNLSSLELGDSALYFCASSVGVGSNEQFFGPGTRLTVL.

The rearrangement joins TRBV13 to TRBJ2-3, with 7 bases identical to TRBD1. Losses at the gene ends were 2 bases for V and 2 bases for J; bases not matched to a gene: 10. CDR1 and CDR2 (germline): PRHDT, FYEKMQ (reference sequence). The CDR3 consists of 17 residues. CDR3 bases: TGTGCCAGCAGCTTACTAGGGGGCTTAGGAATCACAGATACGCAGTATTTT. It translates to CASSLLGGLGITDTQYF.

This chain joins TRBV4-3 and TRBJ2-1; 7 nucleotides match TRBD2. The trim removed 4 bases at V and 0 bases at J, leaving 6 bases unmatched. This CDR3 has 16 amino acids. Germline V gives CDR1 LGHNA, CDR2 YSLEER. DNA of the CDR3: TGCGCCAGCAGCCGGGGCGCGGGGGACTCCTACAATGAGCAGTTCTTC. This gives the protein CASSRGAGDSYNEQFF.

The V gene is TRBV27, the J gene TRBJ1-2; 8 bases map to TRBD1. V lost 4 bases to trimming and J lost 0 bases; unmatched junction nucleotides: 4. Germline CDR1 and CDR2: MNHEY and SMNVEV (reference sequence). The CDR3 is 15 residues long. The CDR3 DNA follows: TGTGCCAGCAGTTCGACAGGGGATTCTAACTATGGCTACACCTTC. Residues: CASSSTGDSNYGYTF.

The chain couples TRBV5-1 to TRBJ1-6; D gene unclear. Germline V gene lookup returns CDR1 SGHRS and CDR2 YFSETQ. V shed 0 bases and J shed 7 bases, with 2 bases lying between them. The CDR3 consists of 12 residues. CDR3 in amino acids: CASSLGNSPLHF. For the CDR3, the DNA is TGCGCCAGCAGCTTGGGGAATTCACCCCTCCACTTT.

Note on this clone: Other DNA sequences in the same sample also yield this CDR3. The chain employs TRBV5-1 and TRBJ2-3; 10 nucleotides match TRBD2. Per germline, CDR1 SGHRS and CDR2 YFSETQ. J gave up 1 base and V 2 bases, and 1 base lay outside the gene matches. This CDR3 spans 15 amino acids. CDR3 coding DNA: TGCGCCAGCAGCTTTACTAGCGGGGGCACAGATACGCAGTATTTT. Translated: CASSFTSGGTDTQYF.

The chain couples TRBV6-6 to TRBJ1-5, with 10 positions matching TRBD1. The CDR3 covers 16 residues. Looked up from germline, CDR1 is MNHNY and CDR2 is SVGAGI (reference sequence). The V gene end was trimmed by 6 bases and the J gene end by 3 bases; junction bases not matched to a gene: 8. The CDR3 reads CASRDRQGAVNQPQHF. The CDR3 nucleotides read TGTGCCAGCAGAGATCGACAGGGGGCGGTCAATCAGCCCCAGCATTTT.

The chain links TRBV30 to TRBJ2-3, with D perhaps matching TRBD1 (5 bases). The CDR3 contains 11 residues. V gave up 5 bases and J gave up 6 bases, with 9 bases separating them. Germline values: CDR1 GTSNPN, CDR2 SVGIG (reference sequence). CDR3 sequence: CAWGATDTQYF. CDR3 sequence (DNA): TGTGCCTGGGGGGCAACGGATACGCAGTATTTT.

CDR3 amino acids: CASSFGGAWETQYF. CDR3 DNA: TGTGCCAGCAGCTTCGGGGGGGCATGGGAGACCCAGTACTTC. The chain carries TRBV7-2 and TRBJ2-5, with 8 positions matching TRBD2. Germline CDR1 is SGHTA and CDR2 is FQGNSA. Germline trimming cut 3 bases from V and 5 bases from J; bases unmatched to any gene: 5. This CDR3 has 14 residues.